This entry is about one T cell receptor (beta chain). Its antigen is not known. Anyone with autoimmune disease history or systemic immunosuppression was excluded. This sample is part of a study of OX40 agonist ivuxolimab in advanced cancers. Across the whole study: Patients were given ivuxolimab, an antibody that agonizes OX40 (CD134).

Study-level results: Low normalized T-cell clonal expansion also characterized some of the nonresponders.

Clones were sequenced by immunoSEQ multiplex PCR, and TCRdb holds only the in-frame ones, with some missing. The sample has fewer than 25,000 clones, 70% to 90% seen once; the top ten hold about 41%. The starting material was CD4+ or CD8+ T cells sorted from blood, obtained in a trial of the OX40 agonist ivuxolimab. The TCR was taken from an adult with an advanced solid tumor such as melanoma, head and neck, liver or kidney cancer.

CDR3 residues: CASTSQGPQETQYF. DNA for the CDR3: TGTGCCAGCACAAGCCAGGGGCCCCAAGAGACCCAGTACTTC. The chain is built from TRBV16 and TRBJ2-5; a possible D gene is TRBD1 (6 bases). Trimming cost V 7 bases and J 1 base, with 13 bases left between them. The V gene's germline CDR1 is KGHSY and CDR2 FQNENV. The CDR3 contains 14 residues.